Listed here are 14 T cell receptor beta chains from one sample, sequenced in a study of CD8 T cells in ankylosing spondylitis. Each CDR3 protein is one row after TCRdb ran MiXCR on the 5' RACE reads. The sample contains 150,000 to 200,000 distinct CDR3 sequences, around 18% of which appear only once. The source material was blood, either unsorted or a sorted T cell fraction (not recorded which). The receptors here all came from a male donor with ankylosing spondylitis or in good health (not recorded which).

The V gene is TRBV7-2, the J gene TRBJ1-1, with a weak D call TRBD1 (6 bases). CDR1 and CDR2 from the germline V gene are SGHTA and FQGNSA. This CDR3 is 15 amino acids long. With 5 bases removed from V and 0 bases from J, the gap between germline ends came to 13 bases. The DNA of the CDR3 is TGTGCCAGCAGCGGACCCGACAGGCTGAACACTGAAGCTTTCTTT. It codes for CASSGPDRLNTEAFF.

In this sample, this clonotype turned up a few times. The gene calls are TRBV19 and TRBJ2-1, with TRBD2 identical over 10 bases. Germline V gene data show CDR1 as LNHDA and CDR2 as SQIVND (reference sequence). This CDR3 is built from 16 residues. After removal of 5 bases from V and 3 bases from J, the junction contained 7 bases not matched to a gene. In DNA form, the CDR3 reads TGTGCCAGTAGTTTTCGGACTAGCGGAATCTACAATGAGCAGTTCTTC. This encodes CASSFRTSGIYNEQFF.

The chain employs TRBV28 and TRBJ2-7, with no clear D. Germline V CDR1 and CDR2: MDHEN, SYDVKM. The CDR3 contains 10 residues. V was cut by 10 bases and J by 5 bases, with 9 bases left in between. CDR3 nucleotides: TGTGCCACCGGACGGGACGAGCAGTACTTC. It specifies CATGRDEQYF.

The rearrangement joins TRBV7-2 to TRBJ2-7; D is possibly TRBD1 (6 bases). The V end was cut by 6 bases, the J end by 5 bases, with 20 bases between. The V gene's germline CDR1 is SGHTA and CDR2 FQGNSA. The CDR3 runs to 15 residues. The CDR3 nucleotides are TGTGCCAGCAGTCTTTCTGGGGGCGCAGGGAACGAGCAGTACTTC. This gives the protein CASSLSGGAGNEQYF.

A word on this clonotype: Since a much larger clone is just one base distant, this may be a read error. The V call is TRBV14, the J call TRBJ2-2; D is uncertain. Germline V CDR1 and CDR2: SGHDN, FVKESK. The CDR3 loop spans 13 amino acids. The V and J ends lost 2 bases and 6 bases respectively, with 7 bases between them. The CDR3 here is CASSQQGPGELFF. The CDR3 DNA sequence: TGTGCCAGCAGCCAACAAGGACCCGGGGAGCTGTTTTTT.

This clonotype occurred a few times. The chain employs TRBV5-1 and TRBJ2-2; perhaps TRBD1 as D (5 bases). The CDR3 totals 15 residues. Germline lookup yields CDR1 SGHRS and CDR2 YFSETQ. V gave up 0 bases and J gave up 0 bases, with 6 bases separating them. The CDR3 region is CASSLETANTGELFF. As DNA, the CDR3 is TGCGCCAGCAGCTTGGAGACAGCGAACACCGGGGAGCTGTTTTTT.

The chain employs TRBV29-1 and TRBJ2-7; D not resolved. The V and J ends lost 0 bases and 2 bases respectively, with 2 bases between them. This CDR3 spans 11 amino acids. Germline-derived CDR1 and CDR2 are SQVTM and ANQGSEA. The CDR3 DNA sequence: TGCAGCGTTGAAGACCCCTACGAGCAGTACTTC. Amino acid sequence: CSVEDPYEQYF.

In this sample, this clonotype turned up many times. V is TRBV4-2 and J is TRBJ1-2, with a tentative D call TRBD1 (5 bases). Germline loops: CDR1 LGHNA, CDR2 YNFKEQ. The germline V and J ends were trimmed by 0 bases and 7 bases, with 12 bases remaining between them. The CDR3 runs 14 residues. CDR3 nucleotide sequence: TGTGCCAGCAGCCAAGAAATAGGGACCCCTGGCTACACCTTC. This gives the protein CASSQEIGTPGYTF.

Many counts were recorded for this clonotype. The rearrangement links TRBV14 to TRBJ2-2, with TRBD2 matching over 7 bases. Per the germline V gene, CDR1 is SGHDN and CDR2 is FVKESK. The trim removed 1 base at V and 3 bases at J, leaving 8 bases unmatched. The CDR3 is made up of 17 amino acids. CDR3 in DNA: TGTGCCAGCAGCCAAGTCGGCGGGAGCCTTCACACCGGGGAGCTGTTTTTT. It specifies CASSQVGGSLHTGELFF.

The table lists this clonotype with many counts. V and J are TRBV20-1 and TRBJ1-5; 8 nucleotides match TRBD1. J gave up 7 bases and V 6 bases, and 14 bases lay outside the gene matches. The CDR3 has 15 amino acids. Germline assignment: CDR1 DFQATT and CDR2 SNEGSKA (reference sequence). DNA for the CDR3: TGCAGTGCCCGGAGGACAGGGAATGATTGGCAGCCCCAGCATTTT. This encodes CSARRTGNDWQPQHF.

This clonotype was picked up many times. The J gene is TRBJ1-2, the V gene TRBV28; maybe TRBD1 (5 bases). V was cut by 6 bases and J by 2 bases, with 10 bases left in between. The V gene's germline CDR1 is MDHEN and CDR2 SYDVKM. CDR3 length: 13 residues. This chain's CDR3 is CASRWDGNYGYTF. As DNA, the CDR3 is TGTGCCAGCAGATGGGACGGAAACTATGGCTACACCTTC.

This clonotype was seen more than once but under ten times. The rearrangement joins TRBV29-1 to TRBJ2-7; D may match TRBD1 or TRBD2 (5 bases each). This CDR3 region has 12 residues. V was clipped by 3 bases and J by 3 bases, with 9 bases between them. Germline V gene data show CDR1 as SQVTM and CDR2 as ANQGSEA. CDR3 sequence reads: CSVEGRNYEQYF. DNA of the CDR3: TGCAGCGTTGAGGGACGGAACTACGAGCAGTACTTC.

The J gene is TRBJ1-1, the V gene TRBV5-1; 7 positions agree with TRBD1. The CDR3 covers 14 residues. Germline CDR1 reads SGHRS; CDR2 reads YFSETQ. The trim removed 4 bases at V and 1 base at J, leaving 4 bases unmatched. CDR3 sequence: CASSPQGQNTEAFF. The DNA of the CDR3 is TGCGCCAGCAGCCCACAGGGGCAGAACACTGAAGCTTTCTTT.

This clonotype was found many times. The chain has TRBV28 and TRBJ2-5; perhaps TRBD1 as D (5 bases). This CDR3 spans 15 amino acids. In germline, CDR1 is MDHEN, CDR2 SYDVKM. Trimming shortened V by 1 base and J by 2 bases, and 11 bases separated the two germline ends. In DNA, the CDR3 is TGTGCCAGCAGTTTATTACAAGGGGCTCAAGAGACCCAGTACTTC. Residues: CASSLLQGAQETQYF.